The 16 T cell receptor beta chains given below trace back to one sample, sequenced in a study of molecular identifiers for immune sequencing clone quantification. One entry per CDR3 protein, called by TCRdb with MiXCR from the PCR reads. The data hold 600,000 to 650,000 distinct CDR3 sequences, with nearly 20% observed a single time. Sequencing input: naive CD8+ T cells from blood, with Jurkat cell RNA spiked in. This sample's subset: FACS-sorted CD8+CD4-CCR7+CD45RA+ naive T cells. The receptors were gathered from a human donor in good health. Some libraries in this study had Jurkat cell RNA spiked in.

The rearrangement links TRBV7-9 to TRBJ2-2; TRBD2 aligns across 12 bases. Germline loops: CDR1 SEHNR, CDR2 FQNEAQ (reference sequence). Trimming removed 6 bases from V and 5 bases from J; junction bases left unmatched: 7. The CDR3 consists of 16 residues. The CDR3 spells CASRPTSGGVTGELFF. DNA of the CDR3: TGTGCCAGCAGACCGACTAGCGGGGGTGTTACCGGGGAGCTGTTTTTT.

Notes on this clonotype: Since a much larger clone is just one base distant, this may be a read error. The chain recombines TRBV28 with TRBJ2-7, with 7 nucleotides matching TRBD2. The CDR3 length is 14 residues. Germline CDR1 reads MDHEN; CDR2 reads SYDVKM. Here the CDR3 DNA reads TGTGTCAGCAGCTTACTAGCGCTAACCTACGAGCAGTACTTC. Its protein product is CVSSLLALTYEQYF.

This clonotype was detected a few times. The CDR3 sequence is CAWSSAPGELFF. DNA of the CDR3: TGTGCCTGGAGTTCAGCCCCTGGGGAGCTGTTTTTT. This chain joins TRBV30 and TRBJ2-2; D remains ambiguous. The CDR3 length is 12 residues. The V and J ends lost 2 bases and 8 bases respectively, with 9 bases between them. CDR1 and CDR2 (germline): GTSNPN, SVGIG (reference sequence).

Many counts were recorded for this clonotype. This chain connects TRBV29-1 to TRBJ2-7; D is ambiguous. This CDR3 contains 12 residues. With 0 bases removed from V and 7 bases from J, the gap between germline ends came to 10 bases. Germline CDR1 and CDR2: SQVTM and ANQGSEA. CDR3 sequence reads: CSVEDSGVEQYF. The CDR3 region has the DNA TGCAGCGTTGAAGATAGTGGGGTTGAGCAGTACTTC.

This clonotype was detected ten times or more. The chain's CDR3 is CASSLTGSSREQYF. The CDR3 DNA reads TGTGCCAGCAGTCTGACAGGGTCATCGCGAGAGCAGTACTTC. The V gene is TRBV12-3 or TRBV12-4, the J gene TRBJ2-7; 7 bases are a match to TRBD1. The CDR3 loop spans 14 amino acids. V gave up 5 bases and J gave up 7 bases; unmatched junction bases: 11.

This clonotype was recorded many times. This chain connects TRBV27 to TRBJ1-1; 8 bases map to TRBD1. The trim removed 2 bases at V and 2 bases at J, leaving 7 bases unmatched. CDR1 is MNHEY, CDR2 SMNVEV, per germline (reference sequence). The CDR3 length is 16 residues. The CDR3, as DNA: TGTGCCAGCAGTTTAGAGGCAGGGGGCTTTAACACTGAAGCTTTCTTT. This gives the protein CASSLEAGGFNTEAFF.

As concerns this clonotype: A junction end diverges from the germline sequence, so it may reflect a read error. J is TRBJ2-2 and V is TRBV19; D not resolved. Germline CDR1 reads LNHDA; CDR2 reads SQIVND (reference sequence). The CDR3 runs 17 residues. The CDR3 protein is CAGSPYKTSWNTGELFF. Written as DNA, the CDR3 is TGTGCCGGTAGCCCGTACAAGACCAGCTGGAACACCGGGGAGCTGTTTTTT.

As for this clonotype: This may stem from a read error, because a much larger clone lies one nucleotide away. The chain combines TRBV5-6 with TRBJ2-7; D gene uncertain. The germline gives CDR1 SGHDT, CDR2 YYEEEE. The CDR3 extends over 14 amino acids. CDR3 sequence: CASSFYTHSHEQYF. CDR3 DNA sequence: TGTGCCAGCAGCTTTTACACCCACTCCCACGAGCAGTACTTC.

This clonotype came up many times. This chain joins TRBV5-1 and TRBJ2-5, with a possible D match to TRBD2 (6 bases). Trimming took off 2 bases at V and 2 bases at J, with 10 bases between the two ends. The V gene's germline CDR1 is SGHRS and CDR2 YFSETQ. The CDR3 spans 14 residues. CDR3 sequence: CASSFPGVQETQYF. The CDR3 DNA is TGCGCCAGCAGCTTCCCGGGAGTACAAGAGACCCAGTACTTC. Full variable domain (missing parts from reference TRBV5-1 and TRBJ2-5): KAGVTQTPRYLIKTRGQQVTLSCSPISGHRSVSWYQQTPGQGLQFLFEYFSETQRNKGNFPGRFSGRQFSNSRSEMNVSTLELGDSALYLCASSFPGVQETQYFGPGTRLLVL.

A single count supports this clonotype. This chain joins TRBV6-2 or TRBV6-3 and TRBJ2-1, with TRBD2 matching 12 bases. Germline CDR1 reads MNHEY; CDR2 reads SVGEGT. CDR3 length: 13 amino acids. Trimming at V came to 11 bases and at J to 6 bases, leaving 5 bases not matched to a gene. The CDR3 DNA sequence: TGTGCCGGAACTAGCGGGGGGATCAATGAGCAGTTCTTC. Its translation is CAGTSGGINEQFF.

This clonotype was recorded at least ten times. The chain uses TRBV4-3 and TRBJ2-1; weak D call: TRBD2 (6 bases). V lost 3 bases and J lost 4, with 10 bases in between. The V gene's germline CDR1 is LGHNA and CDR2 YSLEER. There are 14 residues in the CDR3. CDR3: CASSQLASYNEQFF. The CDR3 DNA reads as TGCGCCAGCAGCCAGCTAGCGAGTTACAATGAGCAGTTCTTC.

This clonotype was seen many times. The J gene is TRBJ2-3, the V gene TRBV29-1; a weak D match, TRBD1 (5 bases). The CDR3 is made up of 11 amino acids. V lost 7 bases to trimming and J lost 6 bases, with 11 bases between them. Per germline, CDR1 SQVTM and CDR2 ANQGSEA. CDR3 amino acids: CSAVGVDTQYF. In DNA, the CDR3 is TGCAGCGCCGTAGGGGTGGATACGCAGTATTTT.

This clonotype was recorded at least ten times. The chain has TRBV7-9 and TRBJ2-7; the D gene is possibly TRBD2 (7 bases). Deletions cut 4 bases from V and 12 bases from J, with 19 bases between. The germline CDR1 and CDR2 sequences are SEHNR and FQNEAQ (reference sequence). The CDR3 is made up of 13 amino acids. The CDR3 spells CASSSRGGNYLYF. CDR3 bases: TGTGCCAGCAGCTCCAGGGGAGGGAACTACTTGTACTTC.

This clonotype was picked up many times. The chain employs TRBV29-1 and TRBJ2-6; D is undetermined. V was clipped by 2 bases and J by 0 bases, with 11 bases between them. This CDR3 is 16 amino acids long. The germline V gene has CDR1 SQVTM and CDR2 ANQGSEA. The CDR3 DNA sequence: TGCAGCGTTGAACGGGCCGGAAACTCTGGGGCCAACGTCCTGACTTTC. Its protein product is CSVERAGNSGANVLTF.

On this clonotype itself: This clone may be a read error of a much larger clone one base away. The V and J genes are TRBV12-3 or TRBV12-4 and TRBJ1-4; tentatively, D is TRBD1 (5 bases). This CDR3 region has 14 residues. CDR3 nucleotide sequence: TGTGCCAACAGTTATCAGGGAGTGGGTGAAAAACTGTTTTTT. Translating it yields CANSYQGVGEKLFF.

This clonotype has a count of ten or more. The CDR3 region is CASRGMSYEQYF. In DNA form, the CDR3 reads TGTGCCAGCAGAGGGATGTCCTACGAGCAGTACTTC. The chain uses TRBV6-5 and TRBJ2-7; D remains unclear. CDR3 length: 12 residues. Looked up from germline, CDR1 is MNHEY and CDR2 is SVGAGI. Trimming removed 6 bases from V and 1 base from J, with 7 bases in between.